Each of the 28 T cell receptor beta chains below was sequenced from the same sample in a study of T cell changes during pregnancy in multiple sclerosis. The protocol was immunoSEQ multiplex PCR, while the TCRdb copy is restricted to in-frame clones and leaves out a portion. The sample shows around 48,000 clones, approximately 92% of them seen only once. The sequencing used CD4+ T cells from peripheral blood mononuclear cells, collected in the second trimester of pregnancy. The receptors were gathered from a female donor in good health, enrolled as a control in a pregnancy study.

The chain joins TRBV5-1 to TRBJ2-3; tentatively, D is TRBD1 (6 bases). Trimming stripped 6 bases from V and 2 bases from J, with 16 bases between. The CDR3 extends over 15 amino acids. The germline V gene encodes CDR1 SGHRS and CDR2 YFSETQ. The CDR3 protein is CASTGQGHLTDTQYF. For the CDR3, the DNA is TGCGCCAGCACCGGGCAGGGACACCTCACAGATACGCAGTATTTT.

V gene TRBV7-9 combines with J gene TRBJ1-4; 9 bases match TRBD1. In germline, CDR1 is SEHNR, CDR2 FQNEAQ (reference sequence). The CDR3 contains 15 residues. V was clipped by 5 bases and J by 8 bases; unmatched bases: 9. CDR3 DNA: TGTGCCAGCAGCACCGGGACAGGGATTAGGGAAAAACTGTTTTTT. It codes for CASSTGTGIREKLFF.

The chain has TRBV18 and TRBJ2-7; 8 bases line up with TRBD1. There are 12 residues in the CDR3. V shed 3 bases, J shed 6 bases, and the junction held 1 base outside the gene matches. Per the germline V gene, CDR1 is KGHSH and CDR2 is LQKENI. In nucleotides, the CDR3 is TGTGCCAGCTCACCCAGGGGGCGCGAGCAGTACTTC. Translated: CASSPRGREQYF. The whole variable domain, remainder taken from reference TRBV18 and TRBJ2-7, is NAGVMQNPRHLVRRRGQEARLRCSPMKGHSHVYWYRQLPEEGLKFMVYLQKENIIDESGMPKERFSAEFPKEGPSILRIQQVVRGDSAAYFCASSPRGREQYFGPGTRLTVT.

The chain uses TRBV18 and TRBJ2-1; weak D call: TRBD2 (6 bases). The V gene's germline CDR1 is KGHSH and CDR2 LQKENI. V was clipped by 3 bases and J by 7 bases, with 10 bases between them. CDR3 length: 13 amino acids. CDR3 protein: CASSPRRDNEQFF. The CDR3 nucleotides read TGTGCCAGCTCACCGCGGAGGGATAATGAGCAGTTCTTC. Full variable domain (remainder filled in from reference TRBV18 and TRBJ2-1): NAGVMQNPRHLVRRRGQEARLRCSPMKGHSHVYWYRQLPEEGLKFMVYLQKENIIDESGMPKERFSAEFPKEGPSILRIQQVVRGDSAAYFCASSPRRDNEQFFGPGTRLTVL.

This clone was observed once. The chain couples TRBV5-4 to TRBJ1-2; TRBD1 matches at 9 bases. The CDR3 has 16 residues. CDR1 and CDR2 from the germline V gene are SGHNT and YYREEE (reference sequence). V lost 4 bases and J lost 5; bases outside the gene matches: 12. The CDR3 nucleotides read TGTGCCAGCAGCCTACCGTCCGGGACAGGGAGTTATGGCTACACCTTC. The encoded protein is CASSLPSGTGSYGYTF.

V is TRBV9 and J is TRBJ2-7; 7 bases agree with TRBD1. With V trimmed by 4 bases and J by 3 bases, 7 bases remained unmatched. The CDR3 consists of 14 residues. Germline V gene lookup returns CDR1 SGDLS and CDR2 YYNGEE. CDR3 coding DNA: TGTGCCAGCAGCCCAGGGGACAGAAACTACGAGCAGTACTTC. Residues: CASSPGDRNYEQYF. The whole variable domain, filled in from reference TRBV9 and TRBJ2-7, reads DSGVTQTPKHLITATGQRVTLRCSPRSGDLSVYWYQQSLDQGLQFLIQYYNGEERAKGNILERFSAQQFPDLHSELNLSSLELGDSALYFCASSPGDRNYEQYFGPGTRLTVT.

V usage is TRBV7-6 and J usage is TRBJ2-2; 7 nucleotides align to TRBD2. This CDR3 contains 14 residues. Germline loops: CDR1 SGHVS, CDR2 FNYEAQ. V lost 1 base, J lost 7 bases, and 3 bases stayed unmatched. This chain's CDR3 is CASSLGREYGELFF. CDR3 in DNA: TGTGCCAGCAGCTTAGGGCGGGAGTACGGGGAGCTGTTTTTT.

CDR3 coding DNA: TGTGCCAGTAGTATAGGGGCAGGGGGACGTCTTGGCTACACCTTC. This gives the protein CASSIGAGGRLGYTF. The genes are TRBV19 and TRBJ1-2, with 7 bases matching TRBD1. The CDR3 spans 15 residues. Germline CDR1 reads LNHDA; CDR2 reads SQIVND (reference sequence). V was pared by 1 base and J by 7 bases, with 9 bases of the junction left unmatched.

This chain links TRBV28 with TRBJ2-3, with D uncertain. Trimming pared 6 bases from V and 1 base from J, leaving 8 bases between. From germline, CDR1 is MDHEN and CDR2 SYDVKM. The CDR3 runs 13 residues. For the CDR3, the DNA is TGTGCCAGCAGAGCCCCCGGCACAGATACGCAGTATTTT. Translating gives CASRAPGTDTQYF. Looking up the rest from reference TRBV28 and TRBJ2-3 gives the full variable domain: DVKVTQSSRYLVKRTGEKVFLECVQDMDHENMFWYRQDPGLGLRLIYFSYDVKMKEKGDIPEGYSVSREKKERFSLILESASTNQTSMYLCASRAPGTDTQYFGPGTRLTVL.

The chain combines TRBV28 with TRBJ2-6, with D possibly being TRBD1 (5 bases). The V gene's germline CDR1 is MDHEN and CDR2 SYDVKM. Trimming removed 5 bases from V and 2 bases from J, with 10 bases in between. The CDR3 is 15 residues long. The CDR3 DNA follows: TGTGCCAGCAGTGGAAGGACAACTGGGGCCAACGTCCTGACTTTC. Translation gives CASSGRTTGANVLTF.

The gene calls are TRBV11-2 and TRBJ2-6; no definite D call. Trimming left V 10 bases short and J 5 bases short, with 6 bases between. The CDR3 extends over 11 amino acids. Germline CDR1 reads SGHAT; CDR2 reads FQNNGV. Here the CDR3 reads CATFWANVLTF. The DNA of the CDR3 is TGTGCCACTTTCTGGGCCAACGTCCTGACTTTC. The variable domain in full, completed from reference TRBV11-2 and TRBJ2-6, reads EAGVAQSPRYKIIEKRQSVAFWCNPISGHATLYWYQQILGQGPKLLIQFQNNGVVDDSQLPKDRFSAERLKGVDSTLKIQPAKLEDSAVYLCATFWANVLTFGAGSRLTVL.

The rearrangement joins TRBV27 to TRBJ2-3, with a possible D match to TRBD1 (5 bases). Germline CDR1 is MNHEY and CDR2 is SMNVEV (reference sequence). Trimming removed 1 base from V and 2 bases from J, with 16 bases in between. The CDR3 contains 17 residues. Here the CDR3 DNA reads TGTGCCAGCAGTTTATATTTGTCGACAGAGCTCACAGATACGCAGTATTTT. It codes for CASSLYLSTELTDTQYF.

In its sample, this clone was seen once. The CDR3 reads CASSPTGTWAYEQYF. The CDR3 region has the DNA TGTGCCAGCAGCCCTACCGGGACTTGGGCCTACGAGCAGTACTTC. The V and J genes are TRBV9 and TRBJ2-7, with D possibly TRBD2 on 6 matching bases. The V and J ends lost 4 bases and 2 bases respectively, with 16 bases between them. Germline V gives CDR1 SGDLS, CDR2 YYNGEE. The CDR3 runs 15 residues.

V usage is TRBV2 and J usage is TRBJ2-3; D is undetermined. Trimming took 8 bases from V and 2 from J, leaving 5 bases between them. This CDR3 contains 11 residues. Germline assignment: CDR1 SNHLY and CDR2 FYNNEI. The CDR3 spells CASLLTDTQYF. The CDR3 DNA is TGTGCCAGCCTCCTCACAGATACGCAGTATTTT.

V and J are TRBV11-3 and TRBJ2-7, with TRBD2 as a possible D gene (5 bases). This CDR3 comprises 14 residues. The V gene's germline CDR1 is SGHNT and CDR2 YENEEA. V was trimmed by 1 base and J by 2 bases, leaving 9 bases between them. The CDR3 region is CASSLGSGTYEQYF. CDR3 nucleotide sequence: TGTGCCAGCAGCTTAGGGAGCGGTACCTACGAGCAGTACTTC.

V and J are TRBV7-2 and TRBJ2-3; possible D gene TRBD1, 6 bases. CDR3 length equals 13 residues. In germline, CDR1 is SGHTA, CDR2 FQGNSA. V was pared by 7 bases and J by 9 bases, with 17 bases between. The CDR3 sequence is CASNQDRLETQYF. DNA of the CDR3: TGTGCCAGCAACCAAGACAGGCTCGAGACGCAGTATTTT.

The rearrangement uses TRBV30 and TRBJ2-7, with a tentative D call TRBD1 (6 bases). The CDR3 contains 12 residues. Trimming took off 1 base at V and 5 bases at J, with 9 bases between the two ends. Germline V CDR1 and CDR2: GTSNPN, SVGIG (reference sequence). CDR3 sequence reads: CAWSGTGHEQYF. The CDR3 region has the DNA TGTGCCTGGAGTGGTACAGGGCACGAGCAGTACTTC.

CDR3: CASNRQPLSTDTQYF. The CDR3 DNA is TGCGCCAGCAACCGACAACCCCTTAGCACAGATACGCAGTATTTT. J is TRBJ2-3 and V is TRBV5-1; no definite D call. Germline loops: CDR1 SGHRS, CDR2 YFSETQ. The CDR3 loop spans 15 amino acids. Trimming pared 6 bases from V and 0 bases from J, leaving 14 bases between.

The rearrangement links TRBV10-3 to TRBJ2-5; 9 nucleotides align to TRBD2. Trimming at V came to 11 bases and at J to 2 bases, leaving 3 bases not matched to a gene. Per germline, CDR1 ENHRY and CDR2 SYGVKD. CDR3 length: 12 amino acids. The CDR3 is CASTSGQETQYF. In DNA, the CDR3 is TGTGCCTCGACTAGCGGACAAGAGACCCAGTACTTC.

The V call is TRBV18, the J call TRBJ2-1; D possibly corresponds to TRBD2 (6 bases). There are 16 residues in the CDR3. CDR1 and CDR2 from the germline V gene are KGHSH and LQKENI. V dropped 2 bases and J dropped 4 bases, with 15 bases sitting between them. CDR3 sequence: CASSPSLGGLYNEQFF. In nucleotides, the CDR3 is TGTGCCAGCTCACCAAGCTTGGGGGGTCTTTACAATGAGCAGTTCTTC.

The rearrangement uses TRBV7-2 and TRBJ2-1; 13 bases line up with TRBD2. Germline V gene sequence: CDR1 SGHTA, CDR2 FQGNSA. With 5 bases clipped from V and 3 bases from J, the junction kept 4 bases outside the gene matches. There are 16 residues in the CDR3. The CDR3 sequence is CASSRTSGSDYNEQFF. Here the CDR3 DNA reads TGTGCCAGCAGCCGGACTAGCGGGAGCGACTACAATGAGCAGTTCTTC.

This clone appeared a few times. This sequence joins TRBV5-3 and TRBJ1-3; tentatively, D is TRBD1 (6 bases). TRBV5-3 belongs to the ORF category, with a function that is uncertain. The CDR3 length is 12 residues. The V end was cut by 10 bases, the J end by 4 bases, with 12 bases between. CDR3 region: CASFDRGNTIYF. CDR3 nucleotides: TGTGCCTCCTTCGACAGGGGAAACACCATATATTTT.

V and J are TRBV28 and TRBJ2-1, with D tentatively TRBD2 (5 bases). The germline gives CDR1 MDHEN, CDR2 SYDVKM. The CDR3 spans 16 residues. Trimming removed 8 bases at V and 6 bases at J, with 23 bases between. The CDR3 spells CASVRVGGARFNEQFF. The CDR3 bases are TGTGCCAGCGTGCGGGTAGGCGGAGCCAGGTTCAATGAGCAGTTCTTC. Full variable domain (rest looked up from reference TRBV28 and TRBJ2-1): DVKVTQSSRYLVKRTGEKVFLECVQDMDHENMFWYRQDPGLGLRLIYFSYDVKMKEKGDIPEGYSVSREKKERFSLILESASTNQTSMYLCASVRVGGARFNEQFFGPGTRLTVL.

V usage is TRBV5-4 and J usage is TRBJ2-7; TRBD2 aligns across 14 bases. Germline assignment: CDR1 SGHNT and CDR2 YYREEE (reference sequence). This CDR3 has 15 residues. Trimming took 4 bases from V and 3 from J; bases not matched to a gene: 3. For the CDR3, the DNA is TGTGCCAGCAGCCTAGGGACTAGCGGGGGCTACGAGCAGTACTTC. Residues: CASSLGTSGGYEQYF.

The chain uses TRBV28 and TRBJ2-7; 7 nucleotides agree with TRBD2. The CDR3 is 15 amino acids. V gave up 6 bases and J gave up 6 bases; unmatched junction bases: 14. Germline CDR1 is MDHEN and CDR2 is SYDVKM. In DNA form, the CDR3 reads TGTGCCAGCAGGTCTCCTGTACTAGCGCTAGGCGAGCAGTACTTC. Its protein is CASRSPVLALGEQYF.

This rearrangement joins TRBV9 to TRBJ2-1, with D maybe TRBD2 (7 bases). The germline gives CDR1 SGDLS, CDR2 YYNGEE. V lost 0 bases, J lost 10 bases, and 11 bases lay in between. The CDR3 has 13 amino acids. DNA of the CDR3: TGTGCCAGCAGCGTAGGGGGGGGGACAGAGCAGTTCTTC. This sequence encodes CASSVGGGTEQFF.

The chain uses TRBV7-2 and TRBJ1-6, with D tentatively TRBD1 (6 bases). The germline V gene encodes CDR1 SGHTA and CDR2 FQGNSA. Trimming pared 6 bases from V and 9 bases from J, leaving 9 bases between. The CDR3 covers 12 residues. The CDR3 region has the DNA TGTGCCAGCAGAGGGGGGGTTTCACCCCTCCACTTT. It specifies CASRGGVSPLHF.

The chain joins TRBV28 to TRBJ2-5; no definite D call. The ends were cut back, 7 bases at V and 4 bases at J, with 4 bases in the middle. CDR1 MDHEN and CDR2 SYDVKM come from the germline V gene. This CDR3 has 10 residues. The CDR3 sequence is CASNGETQYF. The CDR3 DNA reads TGTGCCAGCAACGGAGAGACCCAGTACTTC.